This T cell receptor beta chain was recorded in a study of control samples from healthy donors and cancer patients. CDR3 length equals 13 residues. Germline CDR1 and CDR2: SGHTS and YDEGEE. V dropped 0 bases and J dropped 8 bases, with 9 bases sitting between them. Clones were sequenced by immunoSEQ multiplex PCR, and TCRdb holds only the in-frame ones, with some missing. The data show 80,000 or so clones, 91% seen once. The sample taken for sequencing was blood. This TCR was sampled from a man aged 45-65 years in good health. This chain joins TRBV5-8 and TRBJ1-5; the D is unclear. The CDR3 reads CASSLAGRKPQHF. The CDR3 nucleotides read TGTGCCAGCAGCTTGGCTGGGAGGAAGCCCCAGCATTTT.